What follows are 19 T cell receptor beta chains derived from one specimen sequenced in a study of regulatory T cells in long-lasting Graves disease. Sample time point: persistent/refractory GD, antithyroid drugs over 5 years with positive TRAb. From PBMCs, RNA was extracted and then used to make the TCR library. Through Arm-PCR of CDR3 regions and iRepertoire HTBI primers, TCR beta libraries were built. One entry per CDR3 protein, called by TCRdb with MiXCR from the multiplex PCR reads. The data contain about 470,000 distinct CDR3 sequences, roughly a fifth of them singletons. The source was peripheral blood mononuclear cells (PBMCs), collected when the disease was refractory, from a patient treated with antithyroid drugs. These receptor sequences come from a female donor with Graves disease.

In the case of this clonotype: It may be a read error: a sequence one base away is much more abundant. The rearrangement joins TRBV28 to TRBJ2-7; possibly TRBD1 or TRBD2 for D (6 bases each). There are 12 residues in the CDR3. The germline gives CDR1 MDHEN, CDR2 SYDVKM. The CDR3 nucleotides read TGTGCCAGCAGCTTAGGGGGGACCGAGCGGTACTTC. Translating gives CASSLGGTERYF. Full variable domain (rest looked up from reference TRBV28 and TRBJ2-7): DVKVTQSSRYLVKRTGEKVFLECVQDMDHENMFWYRQDPGLGLRLIYFSYDVKMKEKGDIPEGYSVSREKKERFSLILESASTNQTSMYLCASSLGGTERYFGPGTRLTVT.

About this clonotype: This may be a read error, as it is one base from a much larger clone. V usage is TRBV6-1 and J usage is TRBJ1-2; no firm D call. Germline loops: CDR1 MNHNS, CDR2 SASEGT. The CDR3 has 12 residues. The CDR3 loop reads CASRQSNYGCTF. CDR3 coding DNA: TGTGCCAGCAGGCAGAGTAACTATGGCTGCACCTTC.

This clonotype was counted at least ten times. The junction shows a germline mismatch at one end, possibly a read error. V is TRBV11-2 and J is TRBJ2-7, with 7 positions matching TRBD2. The CDR3 consists of 12 residues. Germline V CDR1 and CDR2: SGHAT, FQNNGV. The CDR3, as DNA: TGTGCCAGCAGCAACATAGCGGGCAGGGTGGACTTC. It codes for CASSNIAGRVDF.

This chain joins TRBV20-1 and TRBJ1-4; D unresolved. CDR3 length: 14 residues. Germline V CDR1 and CDR2: DFQATT, SNEGSKA (reference sequence). Trimming left V 6 bases short and J 6 bases short, with 17 bases between. In DNA form, the CDR3 reads TGCAGTGCCCCCCCCCGGGGAGGCGATGAAAAACTGTTTTTT. It encodes CSAPPRGGDEKLFF.

The J gene is TRBJ1-1, the V gene TRBV30; D unresolved. Trimming cost V 4 bases and J 3 bases, with 12 bases left between them. The CDR3 consists of 13 residues. Germline lookup yields CDR1 GTSNPN and CDR2 SVGIG (reference sequence). In nucleotides, the CDR3 is TGTGCCTGGACCCACGGTGGGGACACTGAAGCTTTCTTT. It yields the protein CAWTHGGDTEAFF. The complete variable domain, with remaining parts taken from reference TRBV30 and TRBJ1-1, reads SQTIHQWPATLVQPVGSPLSLECTVEGTSNPNLYWYRQAAGRGLQLLFYSVGIGQISSEVPQNLSASRPQDRQFILSSKKLLLSDSGFYLCAWTHGGDTEAFFGQGTRLTVV.

A single count supports this clonotype. V is TRBV4-3 and J is TRBJ2-4; 8 nucleotides agree with TRBD1. The CDR3 extends over 20 amino acids. V lost 0 bases, J lost 0 bases, and 13 bases stayed unmatched. The V gene's germline CDR1 is LGHNA and CDR2 YSLEER. This chain's CDR3 is CASSQEDRVTKRLAKNIQYF. In DNA form, the CDR3 reads TGCGCCAGCAGCCAAGAGGACAGGGTAACCAAACGGTTAGCCAAAAACATTCAGTACTTC.

This chain links TRBV20-1 with TRBJ1-1, with a weak D call TRBD1 (6 bases). This CDR3 region has 13 residues. With 5 bases removed from V and 1 base from J, the gap between germline ends came to 11 bases. Germline lookup yields CDR1 DFQATT and CDR2 SNEGSKA (reference sequence). DNA of the CDR3: TGCAGTGCTGGAAAGACAGGGAACACTGAAGCTTTCTTT. Its translation is CSAGKTGNTEAFF.

This clonotype was seen many times. The gene calls are TRBV12-3 or TRBV12-4 and TRBJ2-5, with 10 bases fitting TRBD1. The J segment lost 1 base and the V segment lost 6 bases, leaving 2 bases of the junction unmatched. CDR3 length equals 14 residues. The DNA for the CDR3 is TGTGCCAGCAGACGGGACAGGGGCCAAGAGACCCAGTACTTC. Translating gives CASRRDRGQETQYF.

Note on this clonotype: This may be a read error: a much more frequent sequence differs by one nucleotide. The chain joins TRBV28 to TRBJ1-6; no clear D. Germline lookup yields CDR1 MDHEN and CDR2 SYDVKM. This CDR3 is 14 amino acids long. The CDR3 spells CASRRSSYNPPLHF. The CDR3 DNA reads as TGTGCCAGCAGACGGAGCTCCTATAATCCACCCCTCCACTTT.

This clonotype appeared a few times. The rearrangement joins TRBV14 to TRBJ1-2, with no clear D. This CDR3 has 14 residues. Trimming shortened V by 2 bases and J by 2 bases, and 9 bases separated the two germline ends. Germline lookup yields CDR1 SGHDN and CDR2 FVKESK. In DNA form, the CDR3 reads TGTGCCAGCAGCCAACGGCGAGGGAACTATGGCTACACCTTC. Amino acids: CASSQRRGNYGYTF.

This clonotype has at least ten counts. The gene calls are TRBV28 and TRBJ2-7, with D tentatively TRBD2 (5 bases). This CDR3 spans 15 amino acids. Looked up from germline, CDR1 is MDHEN and CDR2 is SYDVKM. Trimming shortened V by 8 bases and J by 5 bases, and 22 bases separated the two germline ends. Written as DNA, the CDR3 is TGTGCCAGCGCACATCGAGCGGAACGGAATCACGAGCAGTACTTC. Translating it yields CASAHRAERNHEQYF.

There are many counts of this clonotype. The rearrangement links TRBV12-3 or TRBV12-4 to TRBJ2-7; tentative D call: TRBD2 (6 bases). V lost 5 bases, J lost 4 bases, and 15 bases lay in between. This CDR3 is built from 14 residues. The DNA for the CDR3 is TGTGCCAGCAGTCCCACGACAAGCGGGTACGAGCAGTACTTC. Translating gives CASSPTTSGYEQYF.

This clonotype was detected many times. The J gene is TRBJ2-7, the V gene TRBV6-2 or TRBV6-3; 9 bases agree with TRBD1. Per germline, CDR1 MNHEY and CDR2 SVGEGT. After removal of 5 bases from V and 3 bases from J, the junction contained 11 bases not matched to a gene. The CDR3 extends over 16 amino acids. CDR3 DNA sequence: TGTGCCAGCAGTCAATCTCCGGGACAGGGCCTCTACGAGCAGTACTTC. Residues: CASSQSPGQGLYEQYF.

This clonotype was counted ten times or more. Its ends do not fully match the called genes, so a read error is possible. The genes are TRBV27 and TRBJ2-5, with D hard to call. CDR3 length: 16 amino acids. Germline V gives CDR1 MNHEY, CDR2 SMNVEV (reference sequence). CDR3 DNA sequence: TGTACCAGCAGTTCTCCCCTCCACAGCCCCCAAGAGACCCAGTACTTC. Protein: CTSSSPLHSPQETQYF.

The chain uses TRBV11-3 and TRBJ2-1; D possibly corresponds to TRBD2 (7 bases). This CDR3 has 14 residues. V lost 4 bases to trimming and J lost 4 bases, with 11 bases between them. CDR1 and CDR2 (germline): SGHNT, YENEEA. Here the CDR3 DNA reads TGTGCCAGCAGCTCAAGCGGGACATACAATGAGCAGTTCTTC. Its translation: CASSSSGTYNEQFF.

This rearrangement joins TRBV6-1 to TRBJ1-1, with a tentative D call TRBD1 (5 bases). The CDR3 consists of 15 residues. Looked up from germline, CDR1 is MNHNS and CDR2 is SASEGT. Trimming took 6 bases from V and 5 from J, leaving 19 bases between them. The CDR3 DNA reads TGTGCCAGCAGCCTAGAGCGGCAGGGAAGGACTGAAGCTTTCTTT. Protein: CASSLERQGRTEAFF.

The chain uses TRBV5-6 and TRBJ1-4; the D gene is possibly TRBD1 (5 bases). Germline V CDR1 and CDR2: SGHDT, YYEEEE. The length of the CDR3 is 17 residues. The V end lost 0 bases, the J end lost 13 bases, and 25 bases lay between the germline ends. CDR3 sequence reads: CASSLGGLQDMRRGLFF. CDR3 DNA sequence: TGTGCCAGCAGCTTGGGCGGTTTACAGGATATGAGGAGGGGACTGTTTTTT.

This clonotype was detected ten times or more. The chain is built from TRBV29-1 and TRBJ2-7; perhaps TRBD1 as D (6 bases). CDR3 length: 12 amino acids. Germline V gene data show CDR1 as SQVTM and CDR2 as ANQGSEA. V gave up 8 bases and J gave up 6 bases, with 17 bases separating them. The CDR3 loop is CSTSQGEGEQYF. CDR3 bases: TGCAGCACCTCACAGGGAGAAGGCGAGCAGTACTTC.

This chain joins TRBV30 and TRBJ2-6; 8 nucleotides align to TRBD1. CDR3 size: 16 residues. The trim removed 2 bases at V and 3 bases at J, leaving 6 bases unmatched. Germline CDR1 and CDR2: GTSNPN and SVGIG (reference sequence). The CDR3 DNA sequence: TGTGCCTGGAGTAGGGCAGGGGGCGGTGGGGCCAACGTCCTGACTTTC. Its protein is CAWSRAGGGGANVLTF.